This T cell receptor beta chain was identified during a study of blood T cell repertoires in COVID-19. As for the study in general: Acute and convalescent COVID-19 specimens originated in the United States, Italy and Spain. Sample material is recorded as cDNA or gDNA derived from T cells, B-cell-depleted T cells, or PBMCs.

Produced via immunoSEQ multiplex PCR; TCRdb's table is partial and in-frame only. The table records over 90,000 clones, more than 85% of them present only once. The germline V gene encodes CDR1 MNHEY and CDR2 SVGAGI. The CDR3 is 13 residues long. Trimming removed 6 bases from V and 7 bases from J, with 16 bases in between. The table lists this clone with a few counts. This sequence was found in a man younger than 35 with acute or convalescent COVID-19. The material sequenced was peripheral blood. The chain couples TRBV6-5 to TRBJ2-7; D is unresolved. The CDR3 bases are TGTGCCAGCAGGCCCCCTCTGATAGTTGAGCAGTACTTC. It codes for CASRPPLIVEQYF.